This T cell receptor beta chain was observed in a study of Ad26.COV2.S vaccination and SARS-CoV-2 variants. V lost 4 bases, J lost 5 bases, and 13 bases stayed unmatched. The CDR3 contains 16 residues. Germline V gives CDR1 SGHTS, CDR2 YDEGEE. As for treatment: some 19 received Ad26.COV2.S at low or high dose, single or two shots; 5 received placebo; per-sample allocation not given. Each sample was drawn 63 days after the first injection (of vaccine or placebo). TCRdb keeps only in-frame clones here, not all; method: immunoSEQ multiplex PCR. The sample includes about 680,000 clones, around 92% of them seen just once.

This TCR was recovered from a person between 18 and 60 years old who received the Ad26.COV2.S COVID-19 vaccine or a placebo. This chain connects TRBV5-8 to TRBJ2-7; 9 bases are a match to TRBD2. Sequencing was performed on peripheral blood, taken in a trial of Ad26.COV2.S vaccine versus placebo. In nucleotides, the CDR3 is TGTGCCAGCAGCCTGTCATTACTAGCGGGCCCCCACGAGCAGTACTTC. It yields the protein CASSLSLLAGPHEQYF.